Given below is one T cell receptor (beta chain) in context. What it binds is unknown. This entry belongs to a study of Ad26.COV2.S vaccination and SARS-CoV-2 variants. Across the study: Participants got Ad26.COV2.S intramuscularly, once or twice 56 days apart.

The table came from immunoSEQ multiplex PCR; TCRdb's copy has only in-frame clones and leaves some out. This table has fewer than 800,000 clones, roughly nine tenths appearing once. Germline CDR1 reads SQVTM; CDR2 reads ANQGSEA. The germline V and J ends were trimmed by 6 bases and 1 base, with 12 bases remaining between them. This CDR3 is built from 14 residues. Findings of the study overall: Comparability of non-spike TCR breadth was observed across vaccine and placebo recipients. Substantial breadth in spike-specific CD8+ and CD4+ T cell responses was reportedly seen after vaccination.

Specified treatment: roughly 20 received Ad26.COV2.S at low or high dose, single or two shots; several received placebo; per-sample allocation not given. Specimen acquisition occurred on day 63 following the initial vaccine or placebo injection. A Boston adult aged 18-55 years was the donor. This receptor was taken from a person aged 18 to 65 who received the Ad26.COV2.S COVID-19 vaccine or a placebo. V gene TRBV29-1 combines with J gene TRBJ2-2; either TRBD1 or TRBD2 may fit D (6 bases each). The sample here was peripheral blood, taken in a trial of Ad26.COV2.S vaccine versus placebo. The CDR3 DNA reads TGCAGCGTCCTAAAGGGGGGGAACACCGGGGAGCTGTTTTTT. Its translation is CSVLKGGNTGELFF.